This record covers a single T cell receptor beta chain. The antigen is unknown. It was with 60 Vbeta and 13 Jbeta primers that the PCR ran. Measured with immunoSEQ multiplex PCR; TCRdb has only the in-frame clones, and not every one. The table includes 76,000 or so clones, 65% to 85% detected once. The data originate from a study of cytomegalovirus exposure and HLA in healthy donors. Study-wide findings and caveats: Later analysis showed TCR association rates varying by HLA locus, highest for DRB1 and lowest for HLA-C.

Donors likely had unrecorded immune exposures despite being nominally healthy when sampled. Germline V gene data show CDR1 as SQVTM and CDR2 as ANQGSEA. V lost 7 bases, J lost 8 bases, and 5 bases stayed unmatched. This CDR3 region has 12 residues. The chain uses TRBV29-1 and TRBJ1-4; TRBD1 agrees at 9 bases. Sequenced: PBMCs. The TCR comes from a woman aged 40 to 50 in good health and CMV-seropositive. The CDR3 sequence: CSGGQGREKLFF. CDR3 DNA: TGCAGCGGGGGACAGGGACGCGAAAAACTGTTTTTT.